The present T cell receptor (beta chain) was sequenced within a study of cytomegalovirus exposure and HLA in healthy donors. CDR1 is PRHDT, CDR2 FYEKMQ, per germline (reference sequence). This CDR3 spans 17 amino acids. Trimming removed 3 bases at V and 3 bases at J, with 21 bases between. Study-wide results and caveats: Further analysis was carried out later, and it showed several of the most significant clusters appearing linked to common viral pathogens.

The PCR contained 60 Vbeta and 13 Jbeta primers. Using immunoSEQ multiplex PCR, the repertoire was profiled, and TCRdb retains in-frame clones only, with some absent. The sample lists about 130,000 clones, roughly 82% occurring once. As regards this clone: The antigen remains unidentified.

Sequenced sample: PBMCs. The chain carries TRBV13 and TRBJ2-7, with D possibly matching TRBD1 (8 bases). The TCR sequence derives from a boy younger than 18 in good health and CMV-seronegative. The CDR3 sequence is CASSFGQGGVLGYEQYF. The CDR3 region has the DNA TGTGCCAGCAGCTTCGGACAGGGAGGGGTCCTTGGCTACGAGCAGTACTTC.